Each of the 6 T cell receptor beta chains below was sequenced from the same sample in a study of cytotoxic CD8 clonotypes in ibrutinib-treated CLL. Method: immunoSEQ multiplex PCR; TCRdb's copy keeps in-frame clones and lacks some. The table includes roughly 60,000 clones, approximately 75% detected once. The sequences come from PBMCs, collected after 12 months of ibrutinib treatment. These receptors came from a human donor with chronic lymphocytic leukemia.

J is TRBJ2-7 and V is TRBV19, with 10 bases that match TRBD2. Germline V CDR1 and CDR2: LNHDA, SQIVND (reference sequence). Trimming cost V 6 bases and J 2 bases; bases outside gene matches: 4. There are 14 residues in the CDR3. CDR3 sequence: CASSLLAGTYEQYF. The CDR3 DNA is TGTGCCAGTAGCCTACTAGCGGGAACCTACGAGCAGTACTTC. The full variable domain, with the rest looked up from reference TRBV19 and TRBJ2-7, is DGGITQSPKYLFRKEGQNVTLSCEQNLNHDAMYWYRQDPGQGLRLIYYSQIVNDFQKGDIAEGYSVSREKKESFPLTVTSAQKNPTAFYLCASSLLAGTYEQYFGPGTRLTVT.

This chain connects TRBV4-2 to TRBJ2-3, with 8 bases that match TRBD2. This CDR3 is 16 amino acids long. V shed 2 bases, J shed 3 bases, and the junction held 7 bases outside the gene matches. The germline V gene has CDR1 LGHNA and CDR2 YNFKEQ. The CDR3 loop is CASSQTGTRETDTQYF. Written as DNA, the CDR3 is TGTGCCAGCAGCCAAACCGGGACTAGGGAGACAGATACGCAGTATTTT.

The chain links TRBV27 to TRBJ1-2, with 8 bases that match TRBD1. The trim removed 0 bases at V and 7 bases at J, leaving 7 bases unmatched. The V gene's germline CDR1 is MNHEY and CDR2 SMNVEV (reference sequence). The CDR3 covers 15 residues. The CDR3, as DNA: TGTGCCAGCAGTTTATCGAACAGGGGGGAAGGTGGCTACACCTTC. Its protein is CASSLSNRGEGGYTF.

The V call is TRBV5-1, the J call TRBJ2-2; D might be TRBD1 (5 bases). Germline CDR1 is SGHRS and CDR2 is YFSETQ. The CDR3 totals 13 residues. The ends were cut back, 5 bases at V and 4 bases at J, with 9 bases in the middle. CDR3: CASSSGSTGELFF. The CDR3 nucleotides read TGCGCCAGCAGTTCAGGGTCCACCGGGGAGCTGTTTTTT.

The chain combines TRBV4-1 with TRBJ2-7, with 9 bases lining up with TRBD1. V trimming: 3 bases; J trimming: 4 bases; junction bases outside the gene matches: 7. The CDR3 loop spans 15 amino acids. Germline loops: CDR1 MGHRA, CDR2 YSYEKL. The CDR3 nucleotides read TGCGCCAGCAGCCAGCCGGGACAGGGTGTATACGAGCAGTACTTC. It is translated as CASSQPGQGVYEQYF.

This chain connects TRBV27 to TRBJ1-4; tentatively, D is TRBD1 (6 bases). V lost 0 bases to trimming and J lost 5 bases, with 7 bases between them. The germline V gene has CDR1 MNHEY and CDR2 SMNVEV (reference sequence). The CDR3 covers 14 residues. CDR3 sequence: CASSLSGTNEKLFF. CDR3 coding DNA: TGTGCCAGCAGTTTATCGGGGACAAATGAAAAACTGTTTTTT.